Below are 32 T cell receptor beta chains sequenced from a single sample in a study of blood T cell repertoires in COVID-19. Using immunoSEQ multiplex PCR, the repertoire was profiled, and TCRdb retains in-frame clones only, with some absent. The sample includes more than 45,000 clones, 86% seen only once; the top ten take 12% to 15%. Sequenced sample: peripheral blood. These receptors came from a man in his 70s with acute or convalescent COVID-19.

CDR3 DNA sequence: TGTGCCAGCAGTCCCCCGGGAGGGGCCGGCTATGGCTACACCTTC. Amino acid sequence: CASSPPGGAGYGYTF. The rearrangement joins TRBV6-2 or TRBV6-3 to TRBJ1-2; the D gene is possibly TRBD1 (5 bases). Germline assignment: CDR1 MNHEY and CDR2 SVGEGT. CDR3 size: 15 residues. The V end was cut by 5 bases, the J end by 4 bases, with 17 bases between.

The gene calls are TRBV27 and TRBJ2-2, with TRBD1 matching over 8 bases. The length of the CDR3 is 14 residues. Germline V CDR1 and CDR2: MNHEY, SMNVEV (reference sequence). V was clipped by 5 bases and J by 8 bases; unmatched bases: 7. This CDR3 reads CASSRTGFRGELFF. The CDR3 DNA follows: TGTGCCAGCAGTAGGACAGGGTTTCGGGGGGAGCTGTTTTTT.

The V gene is TRBV6-2 or TRBV6-3, the J gene TRBJ2-7; tentatively, D is TRBD2 (7 bases). Trimming cost V 6 bases and J 6 bases, with 15 bases left between them. Germline loops: CDR1 MNHEY, CDR2 SVGEGT. The CDR3 is made up of 13 amino acids. The DNA for the CDR3 is TGTGCCAGCAGCCTCAGACGGGGGGCCGAGCAGTACGTC. It translates to CASSLRRGAEQYV.

The rearrangement joins TRBV10-1 to TRBJ1-6; D is ambiguous. CDR1 and CDR2 (germline): WNHNN, SYGVQD (reference sequence). The germline V and J ends were trimmed by 1 base and 3 bases, with 19 bases remaining between them. This CDR3 region has 19 residues. The CDR3 DNA is TGCGCCAGCAGTGAGTACCGACACGTTCCGGATTTCTATAATTCACCCCTCCACTTT. Residues: CASSEYRHVPDFYNSPLHF.

The genes are TRBV24-1 and TRBJ2-3; a possible D gene is TRBD1 (6 bases). This CDR3 is 17 amino acids long. The germline V and J ends were trimmed by 5 bases and 4 bases, with 21 bases remaining between them. Germline V gene lookup returns CDR1 KGHDR and CDR2 SFDVKD. The CDR3: CATSGAQGYAQPDTQYF. The CDR3 nucleotides are TGTGCCACCAGTGGGGCCCAGGGGTACGCGCAACCAGATACGCAGTATTTT.

The genes are TRBV7-2 and TRBJ1-5; possibly TRBD1 for D (5 bases). Between the trimmed V and J ends, which lost 4 bases and 2 bases, there was a span of 15 bases. This CDR3 comprises 16 residues. CDR1 and CDR2 (germline): SGHTA, FQGNSA. Here the CDR3 reads CASSSHQGGGNQPQHF. The CDR3 DNA reads as TGTGCCAGCAGCTCACATCAGGGAGGCGGCAATCAGCCCCAGCATTTT.

The chain recombines TRBV6-2 or TRBV6-3 with TRBJ2-5, with 9 bases matching TRBD1. Germline CDR1 is MNHEY and CDR2 is SVGEGT. This CDR3 spans 17 amino acids. The V segment lost 1 base and the J segment 5 bases; nucleotides outside the gene matches: 11. CDR3 nucleotide sequence: TGTGCCAGCAGTTACTATTCCTGGACAGGGGTATCGGAGACCCAGTACTTC. Amino acids: CASSYYSWTGVSETQYF.

The rearrangement joins TRBV9 to TRBJ1-2, with D possibly matching TRBD1 (5 bases). The CDR3 sequence is 14 residues long. V lost 0 bases to trimming and J lost 4 bases, with 10 bases between them. CDR1 and CDR2 from the germline V gene are SGDLS and YYNGEE. CDR3 residues: CASSVGGSSYGYTF. In nucleotides, the CDR3 is TGTGCCAGCAGCGTAGGGGGCAGCAGCTATGGCTACACCTTC.

This chain joins TRBV7-2 and TRBJ1-5, with D possibly matching TRBD1 (5 bases). Germline assignment: CDR1 SGHTA and CDR2 FQGNSA. The CDR3 consists of 15 residues. V lost 1 base and J lost 7, with 14 bases in between. In DNA, the CDR3 is TGTGCCAGCAGCTTAGAATGGGGGGTGGGGCAGCCCCAGCATTTT. It yields the protein CASSLEWGVGQPQHF.

The CDR3, as DNA: TGTGCCAGCCGACAGGGTTACACCGGGGAGCTGTTTTTT. As protein: CASRQGYTGELFF. V gene TRBV12-3 or TRBV12-4 combines with J gene TRBJ2-2, with 7 bases fitting TRBD1. This CDR3 is built from 13 residues. Losses at the gene ends were 8 bases for V and 3 bases for J; bases not matched to a gene: 3.

This chain links TRBV7-2 with TRBJ1-1, with D hard to call. The CDR3 loop spans 14 amino acids. CDR1 and CDR2 from the germline V gene are SGHTA and FQGNSA. The V end lost 5 bases, the J end lost 1 base, and 11 bases lay between the germline ends. Here the CDR3 DNA reads TGTGCCAGCAGCGTAACCCCGAGGAACACTGAAGCTTTCTTT. Translating it yields CASSVTPRNTEAFF.

This chain uses TRBV11-3 with TRBJ2-2; 9 positions match TRBD1. The germline CDR1 and CDR2 sequences are SGHNT and YENEEA. The CDR3 runs 16 residues. V was pared by 5 bases and J by 6 bases, with 10 bases of the junction left unmatched. CDR3 in amino acids: CASSDPGGQGSGELFF. CDR3 sequence (DNA): TGTGCCAGCAGCGATCCCGGTGGACAGGGGTCCGGGGAGCTGTTTTTT.

The CDR3 loop reads CASSSTSGGAATGELFF. CDR3 in DNA: TGTGCCAGCAGCTCGACTAGCGGGGGGGCGGCCACCGGGGAGCTGTTTTTT. This chain connects TRBV11-2 to TRBJ2-2; 14 bases agree with TRBD2. The V and J ends lost 4 bases and 4 bases, in that order; junction bases with no gene match: 5. This CDR3 contains 17 residues. Germline loops: CDR1 SGHAT, CDR2 FQNNGV.

This clone was seen at least ten times. V usage is TRBV9 and J usage is TRBJ1-1, with 7 positions matching TRBD1. The CDR3 totals 14 residues. Germline-derived CDR1 and CDR2 are SGDLS and YYNGEE. V lost 4 bases and J lost 6; bases outside the gene matches: 9. The CDR3 DNA reads as TGTGCCAGCAGCCCCTTGACAGGGAGGTCTGAAGCTTTCTTT. Translating gives CASSPLTGRSEAFF. The full variable domain, with the rest looked up from reference TRBV9 and TRBJ1-1, is DSGVTQTPKHLITATGQRVTLRCSPRSGDLSVYWYQQSLDQGLQFLIQYYNGEERAKGNILERFSAQQFPDLHSELNLSSLELGDSALYFCASSPLTGRSEAFFGQGTRLTVV.

CDR3 region: CASSSDGIYGYTF. CDR3 sequence (DNA): TGTGCCAGCAGTTCGGACGGGATCTATGGCTACACCTTC. The J gene is TRBJ1-2, the V gene TRBV6-5; D is uncertain. Germline CDR1 MNHEY, CDR2 SVGAGI. The CDR3 length is 13 residues. V was cut by 4 bases and J by 4 bases, with 10 bases left in between.

V and J are TRBV7-2 and TRBJ2-3; 7 bases agree with TRBD2. The germline CDR1 and CDR2 sequences are SGHTA and FQGNSA. V shed 0 bases, J shed 1 base, and the junction held 4 bases outside the gene matches. This CDR3 region has 16 residues. The CDR3 DNA follows: TGTGCCAGCAGCTTAGCGGGAGGGGTACGCACAGATACGCAGTATTTT. Protein product: CASSLAGGVRTDTQYF.

The V and J genes are TRBV7-2 and TRBJ2-5; D is undetermined. Trimming took off 2 bases at V and 1 base at J, with 11 bases between the two ends. CDR1 is SGHTA, CDR2 FQGNSA, per germline. There are 15 residues in the CDR3. DNA of the CDR3: TGTGCCAGCAGCTTAAGATCGGGTCCCCAAGAGACCCAGTACTTC. Encoded protein: CASSLRSGPQETQYF. The full variable domain, with the rest looked up from reference TRBV7-2 and TRBJ2-5, is GAGVSQSPSNKVTEKGKDVELRCDPISGHTALYWYRQSLGQGLEFLIYFQGNSAPDKSGLPSDRFSAERTGGSVSTLTIQRTQQEDSAVYLCASSLRSGPQETQYFGPGTRLLVL.

The chain is built from TRBV4-2 and TRBJ1-2, with 7 bases aligning to TRBD1. From germline, CDR1 is LGHNA and CDR2 YNFKEQ. Losses at the gene ends were 0 bases for V and 8 bases for J; bases not matched to a gene: 9. This CDR3 has 15 amino acids. The CDR3 sequence: CASSQDDGQARGYTF. The CDR3 DNA reads as TGTGCCAGCAGCCAAGATGATGGACAGGCGAGGGGCTACACCTTC.

The chain carries TRBV11-2 and TRBJ2-1; tentatively, D is TRBD2 (5 bases). The CDR3 is 19 residues long. From germline, CDR1 is SGHAT and CDR2 FQNNGV. The V and J ends lost 5 bases and 7 bases respectively, with 30 bases between them. In DNA, the CDR3 is TGTGCCAGCAGCATCGAAAATAGCATTTTTCTAGACTATAGTAATGAGCAGTTCTTC. It yields the protein CASSIENSIFLDYSNEQFF.

The chain has TRBV4-1 and TRBJ2-3, with D possibly TRBD1 on 6 matching bases. The V gene lost 3 bases and the J gene lost 6 bases, with 19 bases spanning the gap. The germline CDR1 and CDR2 sequences are MGHRA and YSYEKL. This CDR3 spans 16 amino acids. The CDR3 here is CASSHARDTFGDTQYF. CDR3 nucleotide sequence: TGCGCCAGCAGCCACGCCCGGGACACCTTTGGGGATACGCAGTATTTT.

The chain has TRBV11-2 and TRBJ1-1; tentative D call: TRBD1 (6 bases). Trimming stripped 3 bases from V and 6 bases from J, with 14 bases between. From germline, CDR1 is SGHAT and CDR2 FQNNGV. There are 14 residues in the CDR3. The CDR3 loop reads CASSFAGVEAEAFF. The DNA for the CDR3 is TGTGCCAGCAGCTTCGCAGGGGTTGAGGCTGAAGCTTTCTTT.

The gene calls are TRBV7-9 and TRBJ1-1, with D possibly matching TRBD1 (5 bases). V was shortened by 1 base and J by 1 base, with 10 bases between the two germline ends. CDR1 is SEHNR, CDR2 FQNEAQ, per germline (reference sequence). CDR3 length: 15 amino acids. The CDR3 region is CASSLGGGRNTEAFF. The CDR3 bases are TGTGCCAGCAGCTTAGGGGGCGGACGGAACACTGAAGCTTTCTTT.

V and J are TRBV14 and TRBJ2-2, with D possibly being TRBD1 (6 bases). Between the trimmed V and J ends, which lost 4 bases and 6 bases, there was a span of 15 bases. This CDR3 is 15 amino acids long. In germline, CDR1 is SGHDN, CDR2 FVKESK. In nucleotides, the CDR3 is TGTGCCAGCAGCCGCGCCACAGGGAATGCCGGGGAGCTGTTTTTT. This translates into CASSRATGNAGELFF.

The rearrangement joins TRBV6-2 or TRBV6-3 to TRBJ1-5; TRBD1 aligns across 8 bases. The CDR3 covers 17 residues. Germline V lookup: CDR1 MNHEY, CDR2 SVGEGT. The ends lost 3 bases at V and 0 bases at J; junction bases unmatched: 7. For the CDR3, the DNA is TGTGCCAGCAGTTATCCCCGACAGGGGAATAGCAATCAGCCCCAGCATTTT. Its translation: CASSYPRQGNSNQPQHF.

The rearrangement joins TRBV24-1 to TRBJ1-3, with TRBD1 matching over 9 bases. The J segment lost 6 bases and the V segment lost 4 bases, leaving 6 bases of the junction unmatched. The germline CDR1 and CDR2 sequences are KGHDR and SFDVKD. The CDR3 covers 15 residues. The CDR3 region has the DNA TGTGCCACCAGTGACACACAGGGGGCTGTAAACACCATATATTTT. Protein product: CATSDTQGAVNTIYF.

The chain uses TRBV18 and TRBJ1-1; D remains ambiguous. From germline, CDR1 is KGHSH and CDR2 LQKENI. The V gene lost 3 bases and the J gene lost 4 bases, with 9 bases spanning the gap. The CDR3 covers 13 residues. For the CDR3, the DNA is TGTGCCAGCTCACCCCCAGGTGCCACTGAAGCTTTCTTT. Amino acid sequence: CASSPPGATEAFF.

The chain combines TRBV30 with TRBJ2-3; TRBD1 might be the D (5 bases). CDR1 and CDR2 from the germline V gene are GTSNPN and SVGIG (reference sequence). The CDR3 sequence is 14 residues long. V was clipped by 4 bases and J by 4 bases, with 15 bases between them. CDR3 nucleotide sequence: TGTGCCTGGAAGGTTAGGGGTTGGGCAGATACGCAGTATTTT. This translates into CAWKVRGWADTQYF.

The V and J genes are TRBV6-6 and TRBJ2-5; no clear D. Germline-derived CDR1 and CDR2 are MNHNY and SVGAGI (reference sequence). The CDR3 is 11 amino acids. V gave up 6 bases and J gave up 5 bases, with 7 bases separating them. The CDR3 bases are TGTGCCAGCAGACTTTCGGAGACCCAGTACTTC. This translates into CASRLSETQYF.

This clone was detected only a few times. The J gene is TRBJ1-3, the V gene TRBV6-5; 11 bases agree with TRBD1. The ends lost 2 bases at V and 4 bases at J; junction bases unmatched: 4. This CDR3 comprises 16 residues. CDR1 is MNHEY, CDR2 SVGAGI, per germline. The CDR3 DNA reads TGTGCCAGCAGTTACCGGACAGGGGGCACAGGAAACACCATATATTTT. Its protein product is CASSYRTGGTGNTIYF.

The CDR3 spells CSVAGTGKTKNIQYF. The CDR3 nucleotides read TGCAGCGTTGCCGGGACAGGGAAAACCAAAAACATTCAGTACTTC. The rearrangement joins TRBV29-1 to TRBJ2-4; 9 nucleotides match TRBD1. J was trimmed by 2 bases and V by 4 bases; bases with no gene match: 6. CDR3 length: 15 amino acids. Germline values: CDR1 SQVTM, CDR2 ANQGSEA.

The chain carries TRBV9 and TRBJ2-5; TRBD2 is a possible D gene (7 bases). Germline CDR1 SGDLS, CDR2 YYNGEE. Trimming took 4 bases from V and 4 from J, leaving 17 bases between them. CDR3 length equals 15 residues. DNA of the CDR3: TGTGCCAGCAGCCCTTGGGGGGGCGGGGTAGAGACCCAGTACTTC. As protein: CASSPWGGGVETQYF. The full variable domain, in which reference TRBV9 and TRBJ2-5 provide the parts outside the CDR3, is DSGVTQTPKHLITATGQRVTLRCSPRSGDLSVYWYQQSLDQGLQFLIQYYNGEERAKGNILERFSAQQFPDLHSELNLSSLELGDSALYFCASSPWGGGVETQYFGPGTRLLVL.

Only one count was recorded for this clone. The chain employs TRBV15 and TRBJ1-1, with 8 bases identical to TRBD1. The CDR3 length is 14 residues. With V trimmed by 4 bases and J by 6 bases, 7 bases remained unmatched. CDR1 is LNHNV and CDR2 is YYDKDF in the germline V gene (reference sequence). DNA for the CDR3: TGTGCCACCAGCAAACAGGGGGTGTTCTCTGAAGCTTTCTTT. As protein: CATSKQGVFSEAFF. Full variable domain (rest looked up from reference TRBV15 and TRBJ1-1): DAMVIQNPRYQVTQFGKPVTLSCSQTLNHNVMYWYQQKSSQAPKLLFHYYDKDFNNEADTPDNFQSRRPNTSFCFLDIRSPGLGDTAMYLCATSKQGVFSEAFFGQGTRLTVV.